This section outlines one T cell receptor (beta chain) sequence together with its context. This specimen belongs to a study of blood T cell repertoires in COVID-19. Overall study context: Some COVID-19 samples were acute and others convalescent; all came from the United States, Italy and Spain.

V was clipped by 4 bases and J by 0 bases; unmatched bases: 6. Looked up from germline, CDR1 is LNHDA and CDR2 is SQIVND (reference sequence). This CDR3 is built from 16 residues. Assay used: immunoSEQ multiplex PCR; TCRdb lists only in-frame clones, some missing. This sample carries 210,000 or so clones, approximately 80% of them seen once, and the ten largest clones take 8% to 9.5%. This rearrangement joins TRBV19 to TRBJ1-2; 9 bases fit TRBD1. The sequencing sample was made of PBMCs or T cells enriched from blood (not recorded which). The source is a woman between 50 and 59 years old with acute COVID-19. The DNA for the CDR3 is TGTGCCAGTAGTACGGGACAGGGAAGAACTAACTATGGCTACACCTTC. This translates into CASSTGQGRTNYGYTF. Variable domain in full (rest from reference TRBV19 and TRBJ1-2): DGGITQSPKYLFRKEGQNVTLSCEQNLNHDAMYWYRQDPGQGLRLIYYSQIVNDFQKGDIAEGYSVSREKKESFPLTVTSAQKNPTAFYLCASSTGQGRTNYGYTFGSGTRLTVV.